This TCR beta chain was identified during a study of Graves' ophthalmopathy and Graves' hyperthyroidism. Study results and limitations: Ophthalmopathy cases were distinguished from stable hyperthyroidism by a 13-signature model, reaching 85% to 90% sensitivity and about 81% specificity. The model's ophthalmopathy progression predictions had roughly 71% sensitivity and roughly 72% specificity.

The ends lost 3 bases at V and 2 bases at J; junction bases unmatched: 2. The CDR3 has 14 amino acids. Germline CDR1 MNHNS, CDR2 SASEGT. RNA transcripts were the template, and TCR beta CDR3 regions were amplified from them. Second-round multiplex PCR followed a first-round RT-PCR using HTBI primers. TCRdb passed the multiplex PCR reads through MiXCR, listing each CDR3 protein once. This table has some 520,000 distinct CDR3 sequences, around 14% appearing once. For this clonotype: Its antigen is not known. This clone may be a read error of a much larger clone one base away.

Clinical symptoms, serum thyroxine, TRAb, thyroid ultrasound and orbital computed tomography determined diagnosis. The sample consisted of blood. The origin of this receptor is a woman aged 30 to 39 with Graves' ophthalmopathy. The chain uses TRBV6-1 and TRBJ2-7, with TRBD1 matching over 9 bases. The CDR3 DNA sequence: TGTGCCAGCAGTGACCGGGACAGGGCCTACGAGCAGTACTTC. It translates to CASSDRDRAYEQYF.